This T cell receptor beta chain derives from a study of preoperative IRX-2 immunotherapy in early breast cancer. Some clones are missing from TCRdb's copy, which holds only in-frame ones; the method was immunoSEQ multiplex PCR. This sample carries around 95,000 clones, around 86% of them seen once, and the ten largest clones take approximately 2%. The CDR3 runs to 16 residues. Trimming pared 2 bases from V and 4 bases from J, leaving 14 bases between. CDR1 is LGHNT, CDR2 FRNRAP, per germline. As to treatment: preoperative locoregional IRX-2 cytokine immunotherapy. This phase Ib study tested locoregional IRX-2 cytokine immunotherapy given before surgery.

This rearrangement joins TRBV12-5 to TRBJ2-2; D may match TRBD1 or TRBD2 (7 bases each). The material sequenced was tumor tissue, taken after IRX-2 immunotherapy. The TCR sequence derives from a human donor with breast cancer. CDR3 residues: CASGLPGGTTTGELFF. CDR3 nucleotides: TGTGCTAGTGGTTTGCCAGGGGGGACTACCACCGGGGAGCTGTTTTTT.